Listed here is a single TCR beta chain. The data belong to a study of blood T cell repertoires in COVID-19. Across the study: Specimens from acute and convalescent COVID-19 originated in the United States, Italy and Spain. Sample material is recorded as cDNA or gDNA derived from T cells, B-cell-depleted T cells, or PBMCs.

This CDR3 has 14 residues. Looked up from germline, CDR1 is WSHSY and CDR2 is SAAADI. V was cut by 0 bases and J by 4 bases, with 7 bases left in between. How the authors handled the data: Amplifying reference gene primers gave estimates of nucleated cell counts. Data came from immunoSEQ multiplex PCR; TCRdb stores just in-frame clones and leaves some out. V and J calls and clone size are those listed in that table; D and trimming were worked out from the DNA. Of about 51,000 clones listed, around 93% are singletons. The origin of this receptor is a man aged 45 to 65 with acute or convalescent COVID-19. The chain is built from TRBV10-2 and TRBJ1-5; D gene ambiguous. Input material: peripheral blood. The CDR3 protein is CASSESGRNQPQHF. The DNA for the CDR3 is TGCGCCAGCAGTGAGTCTGGGCGAAATCAGCCCCAGCATTTT.